The TCR beta chain under discussion was sequenced for a study of shared clonotypes between healthy human individuals. Study context: Samples came from two female and three male donors aged 18 to 49.

CD8 cells regarded as naive lacked CD45RO, were positively chosen for CCR7, and omitted terminally differentiated effector memory CD45RA+ cells. The assay was carried out at the deep level. Profiled with immunoSEQ multiplex PCR; TCRdb holds only in-frame clones, not every one. The sample has under 2,000,000 clones, around 96% seen once. The length of the CDR3 is 13 residues. This chain links TRBV21-1 with TRBJ1-1. TRBV21-1 is labeled a pseudogene. The clonotype originates from a young man in good health. Sequencing was carried out using naive CD8+ T cells sorted from blood. The CDR3 loop reads CASRKVRNTEAFF. DNA for the CDR3: TGTGCCAGCCGAAAAGTTAGGAACACTGAAGCTTTCTTT.